Sequencing of this TCR beta chain was carried out in a study of spatial heterogeneity in lung cancer. Germline lookup yields CDR1 MNHEY and CDR2 SMNVEV (reference sequence). The CDR3 runs to 16 residues. Via MiXCR, TCRdb re-called the 5' RACE reads, giving one row per CDR3 protein. Altogether 7,000 to 8,500 distinct CDR3 sequences are present, around 9.9% being singletons, with the ten largest covering approximately 9.5%. General observations from the study: How many expanded intratumoral alpha and beta TCRs were present tracked the tumor mutation count, which was a count of nonsynonymous mutations.

This clonotype was seen ten or more times. Its target is not known. A junction boundary mismatches the germline segment, possibly from a read error. As to time point: sample taken at primary tumor resection. Sequenced here: lung tumor tissue, sampled at surgery. V is TRBV27 and J is TRBJ2-7, with D perhaps matching TRBD2 (5 bases). The TCR comes from a male donor with early-stage non-small cell lung cancer. The CDR3 sequence is CTSSLSSADSSYEQYF. In DNA, the CDR3 is TGCACCAGCAGTTTATCGAGTGCGGACTCCTCCTACGAGCAGTACTTC.